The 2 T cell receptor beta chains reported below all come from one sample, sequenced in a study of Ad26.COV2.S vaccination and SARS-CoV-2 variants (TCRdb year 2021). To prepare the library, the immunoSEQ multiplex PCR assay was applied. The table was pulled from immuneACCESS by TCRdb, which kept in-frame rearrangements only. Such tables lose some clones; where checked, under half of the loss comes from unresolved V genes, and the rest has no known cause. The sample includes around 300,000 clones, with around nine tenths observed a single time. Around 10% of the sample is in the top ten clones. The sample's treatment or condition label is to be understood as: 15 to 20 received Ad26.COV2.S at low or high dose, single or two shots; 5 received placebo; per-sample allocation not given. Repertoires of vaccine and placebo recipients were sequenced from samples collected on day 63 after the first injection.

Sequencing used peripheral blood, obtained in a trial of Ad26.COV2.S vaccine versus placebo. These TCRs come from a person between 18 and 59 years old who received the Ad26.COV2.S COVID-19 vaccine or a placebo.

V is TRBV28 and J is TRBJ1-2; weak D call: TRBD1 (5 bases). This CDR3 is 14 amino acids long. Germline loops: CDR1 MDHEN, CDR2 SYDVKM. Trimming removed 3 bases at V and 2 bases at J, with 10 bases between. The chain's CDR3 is CASSFGGGNYGYTF. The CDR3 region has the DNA TGTGCCAGCAGTTTTGGGGGAGGGAACTATGGCTACACCTTC.

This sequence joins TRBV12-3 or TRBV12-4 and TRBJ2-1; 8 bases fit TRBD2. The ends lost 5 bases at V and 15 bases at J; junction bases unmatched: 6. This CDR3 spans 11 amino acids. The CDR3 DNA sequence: TGTGCCAGCAGTCCGGGGGGGAATGTGTTCTTC. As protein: CASSPGGNVFF.